This entry features one TCR beta chain sequence. The CDR3 covers 13 residues. Germline assignment: CDR1 MNHNY and CDR2 SVGAGI (reference sequence). Unmatched junction bases numbered 3, after V lost 5 bases and J lost 5 bases. The sample originates from a study of T cell changes during pregnancy in multiple sclerosis. Some clones are missing from TCRdb's copy, which holds only in-frame ones; the method was immunoSEQ multiplex PCR. The sample comprises some 130,000 clones, roughly 97% of which are singletons, and over 0.35% rests with the top ten. The clonotype comes from a female donor with multiple sclerosis, enrolled in a pregnancy study. This chain links TRBV6-6 with TRBJ2-1; 7 bases agree with TRBD2. This specimen consisted of peripheral blood, obtained after pregnancy. The CDR3 region is CASSIGLDNEQFF. The DNA for the CDR3 is TGTGCCAGCAGTATAGGACTAGACAATGAGCAGTTCTTC.